The rows below give T cell receptor beta chains drawn from one sample of a study of blood T cell repertoires in COVID-19. Only in-frame clones appear in the TCRdb table, and some are missing; sequencing was by immunoSEQ multiplex PCR. Of about 230,000 clones listed, over 80% are singletons. Sequenced material: peripheral blood. The receptors come from a woman in her 70s with active or convalescent COVID-19. Each CDR3 is given with its conserved first and last residue. A D gene is named only where the DNA matches it firmly. Where a row states a size, it is once, few, many or the class of an expanded clone; other rows omit it.

clone_size	v_call	j_call	d_call	cdr3_nt	cdr3_aa
.	TRBV6-5	TRBJ1-2	.	TGTGCCAGCAGTCGCGACAGGCTCCCCTATGGCTACACCTTC	CASSRDRLPYGYTF
few	TRBV28	TRBJ2-7	TRBD1	TGTGCCAGCAGTTTACTTGGGACAGGGTCCCACGAGCAGTACTTC	CASSLLGTGSHEQYF
.	TRBV5-1	TRBJ2-1	.	TGCGCCAGCAGAGGAGGGGCCCCCGGGAGTTACAATGAGCAGTTCTTC	CASRGGAPGSYNEQFF
.	TRBV6-5	TRBJ2-3	TRBD2	TGTGCCAGCCGGGCGGGAGATAGAAATACGCAGTATTTT	CASRAGDRNTQYF
.	TRBV5-1	TRBJ2-7	TRBD1	TGCGCCAGCAGCTTGGAGGGTACAGGGGCCACCTACGAGCAGTACTTC	CASSLEGTGATYEQYF
few	TRBV30	TRBJ2-7	.	TGTGCCTGGAGGTCCCACTACGAGCAGTACTTC	CAWRSHYEQYF
.	TRBV5-1	TRBJ1-4	.	TGCGCCAGCAGCTTGAGAGGGTCCGGAACTCTGTTTTTT	CASSLRGSGTLFF
.	TRBV11-2	TRBJ1-3	.	TGTGCCAGCAGCTTACAGGGGGGAAACACCATATATTTT	CASSLQGGNTIYF
.	TRBV12-3/TRBV12-4	TRBJ2-3	.	TGTGCCAGCGGCGACAGTACAGATACGCAGTATTTT	CASGDSTDTQYF
.	TRBV18	TRBJ2-1	TRBD2	TGTGCCAGCTCCCTACCACTAGCGGACAGCTCCTACAATGAGCAGTTCTTC	CASSLPLADSSYNEQFF
.	TRBV4-2	TRBJ1-6	TRBD1	TGTGCCAGCAGCCAAGGGAGGGGACAGGGAGGGTCACCCCTCCACTTT	CASSQGRGQGGSPLHF
.	TRBV7-8	TRBJ2-3	.	TGTGCCAGCAGCCCCCCGGGAGCAGCCCCTAGCACAGATACGCAGTATTTT	CASSPPGAAPSTDTQYF
.	TRBV7-3	TRBJ1-1	.	TGTGCCAGCAGCTTATCCGGCGGGGGGCCCCTCACAAAAGCTTTCTTT	CASSLSGGGPLTKAFF
.	TRBV19	TRBJ2-5	TRBD1	TGTGCCAGTAGTATACAGGGGGCTGTCGAGACCCAGTACTTC	CASSIQGAVETQYF
.	TRBV7-3	TRBJ2-2	TRBD1	TGTGCCAGCAGCCGACCCCGAGGACAGGGAGGATCTTACACCGGGGAGCTGTTTTTT	CASSRPRGQGGSYTGELFF
.	TRBV3-1/TRBV3-2	TRBJ1-4	.	TGTGCCAGCAGCCCAGGGGCAGGGGCAACTAATGAAAAACTGTTTTTT	CASSPGAGATNEKLFF
.	TRBV5-1	TRBJ2-3	.	TGCGCCAGCAGCGCGCAAGGGCAGGGAGGCGATACGCAGTATTTT	CASSAQGQGGDTQYF
.	TRBV9	TRBJ2-1	TRBD2	TGTGCCAGCAGCGACTTACTAGCGGGGGGCCCCAGAGGTGAGCAGTTCTTC	CASSDLLAGGPRGEQFF
.	TRBV10-2	TRBJ2-2	TRBD2	TGCGCCAGCAGGACTAGCGGGACCGGCGGGGAGCTGTTTTTT	CASRTSGTGGELFF
.	TRBV11-2	TRBJ2-1	.	TGTGCCAGCAGCTTTGCCAACAGCTACAATGAGCAGTTCTTC	CASSFANSYNEQFF
.	TRBV4-3	TRBJ1-6	.	TGCGCCAGCAGCCAAGACTTATACTCCTATAATTCACCCCTCCACTTT	CASSQDLYSYNSPLHF
.	TRBV10-1	TRBJ1-2	TRBD1	TGCGCCAGCAGTCCCGTAAGGGGGCCAAATTTATATGGCTACACCTTC	CASSPVRGPNLYGYTF
few	TRBV6-5	TRBJ2-2	.	TGTGCCAGCAGTTACGAGGACTACAACACCGGGGAGCTGTTTTTT	CASSYEDYNTGELFF
.	TRBV2	TRBJ1-6	.	TGTGCCAGCAGGGAGGAAGCTAATTCACCCCTCCACTTT	CASREEANSPLHF
.	TRBV18	TRBJ1-1	.	TGTGCCAGCTCACCATTCGCTGAGGAGGGGGCTTTCTTT	CASSPFAEEGAFF
.	TRBV7-9	TRBJ2-3	TRBD1	TGTGCCAGCAGCGAGGGACAGGGATCGGATACGCAGTATTTT	CASSEGQGSDTQYF
.	TRBV6-1	TRBJ1-2	TRBD1	TGTGCCAGCAGTGCCTACTTCAACGGGGGGGACAGGGAGGGTGGCTACACCTTC	CASSAYFNGGDREGGYTF
.	TRBV5-1	TRBJ2-7	TRBD1	TGCGCCAGCAGCTTGTGGGACAGGGCTAAAGAGCAGTACTTC	CASSLWDRAKEQYF
.	TRBV5-1	TRBJ2-7	.	TGCGCCAGCAGCTTGTTCGGGGATCCCTACGAGCAGTACTTC	CASSLFGDPYEQYF
few	TRBV6-5	TRBJ2-2	.	TGTGCCAGCAGTTACTATGCAGGAAACACCGGGGAGCTGTTTTTT	CASSYYAGNTGELFF
.	TRBV5-4	TRBJ2-1	.	TGTGCCAGCAGTCCCCCCGGGGGGCGGATGGCTGAGCAGTTCTTC	CASSPPGGRMAEQFF
once	TRBV29-1	TRBJ1-1	.	TGCAGCGTTGAAGATCGGAGACGGGTCTTTGAAGCTTTCTTT	CSVEDRRRVFEAFF
.	TRBV3-1/TRBV3-2	TRBJ2-5	.	TGTGCCAGCAGCCCCCGGGGGGCTCAAGAGACCCAGTACTTC	CASSPRGAQETQYF
.	TRBV24-1	TRBJ1-4	TRBD1	TGTGCCACCAGTGATGGACAGGGGAACACTAATGAAAAACTGTTTTTT	CATSDGQGNTNEKLFF
.	TRBV28	TRBJ2-3	TRBD2	TGTGCCAGCAGCCGAGTGGCGGCGGGAGTCACAGATACGCAGTATTTT	CASSRVAAGVTDTQYF
.	TRBV11-2	TRBJ1-6	.	TGTGCCAGCAGCTCCCGCGAGATCACGGAGCAGAATTCACCCCTCCACTTT	CASSSREITEQNSPLHF
.	TRBV6-5	TRBJ2-7	.	TGTGCCAGCACGACGGACAGAGCCTCCTACGAGCAGTACTTC	CASTTDRASYEQYF
.	TRBV11-3	TRBJ2-7	.	TGTGCCAGCAGCTTAGGGGAGGCCTACGAGCAGTACTTC	CASSLGEAYEQYF
.	TRBV28	TRBJ2-3	TRBD2	TGTGCCAGCAGTTCCTCCGGACTAGGCGGGACAGATACGCAGTATTTT	CASSSSGLGGTDTQYF
.	TRBV3-1/TRBV3-2	TRBJ2-7	.	TGTGCCAGCAGCCAGAGCGGAAGCTCCTACGAGCAGTACTTC	CASSQSGSSYEQYF
many	TRBV6-4	TRBJ2-3	TRBD2	TGTGCCAGCAGCCCTCGGGGGGGGGATACGCAGTATTTT	CASSPRGGDTQYF
.	TRBV21-1	TRBJ2-5	.	TGTGCCAGCAGCAAAAGCCAGGGGCCCCCCACCCAAGAGACCCAGTACTTC	CASSKSQGPPTQETQYF
.	TRBV21-1	TRBJ1-5	.	TGTGCCAGACCGGAGCAGACTCAGCCCCAGCATTTT	CARPEQTQPQHF
.	TRBV5-1	TRBJ1-1	TRBD1	TGCGCCAGCAGGGGGGCAGGGGGCCGGAACACTGAAGCTTTCTTT	CASRGAGGRNTEAFF
few	TRBV19	TRBJ1-2	TRBD1	TGTGCCAGTAGTACTGTCTCCGGGACAGTGGTACGCTACACCTTC	CASSTVSGTVVRYTF
.	TRBV6-2/TRBV6-3	TRBJ1-1	.	TGTGCCAGCAGTCAAGGACAGCTGGTGGGCACTGAAGCTTTCTTT	CASSQGQLVGTEAFF
.	TRBV6-5	TRBJ2-1	TRBD2	TGTGCCAGCAGCCCACTAGCGGGAGCGATCAATGAGCAGTTCTTC	CASSPLAGAINEQFF
.	TRBV5-4	TRBJ1-2	.	TGTGCCAGCAGCTCAGCGGAGGGACTCTATGGCTACACCTTC	CASSSAEGLYGYTF
.	TRBV29-1	TRBJ1-5	TRBD1	TGCAGCGTCATCACAGGGGCTACTAATAGCAATCAGCCCCAGCATTTT	CSVITGATNSNQPQHF
few	TRBV30	TRBJ2-7	.	TGTGCCTGGAGTGAAAGGGGATGGTCCTGGGAGCAGTACTTC	CAWSERGWSWEQYF
.	TRBV6-2/TRBV6-3	TRBJ1-2	TRBD1	TGTGCCAGCAGCCCGATGGGACAGGGAACGGGCTACACCTTC	CASSPMGQGTGYTF
.	TRBV27	TRBJ2-1	TRBD2	TGTGCCAGCAGGGCGGGAGTGGGCTACAATGAGCAGTTCTTC	CASRAGVGYNEQFF